Sequencing of this T cell receptor (beta chain) was carried out in a study of radiation and T cells in renal cell carcinoma. The assay was immunoSEQ multiplex PCR, and TCRdb's table has in-frame clones only and misses some. Of about 26,000 clones listed, 81% are singletons. The time point: blood 2 weeks post-SBRT. Documented treatment: 15 Gy SBRT to primary tumor, nephrectomy 4 weeks later. This TCR came from a man in his 60s with renal cell carcinoma. The input for sequencing was blood, taken from a patient whose treatment included radiotherapy and nephrectomy.

The chain's CDR3 is CASSPPGQGQETQYF. CDR3 DNA: TGTGCCAGCTCACCCCCGGGACAGGGCCAAGAGACCCAGTACTTC. The gene calls are TRBV18 and TRBJ2-5; 9 bases line up with TRBD1. CDR3 size: 15 residues. CDR1 KGHSH and CDR2 LQKENI come from the germline V gene. After removal of 3 bases from V and 1 base from J, the junction contained 3 bases not matched to a gene. Complete variable domain (other parts from reference TRBV18 and TRBJ2-5): NAGVMQNPRHLVRRRGQEARLRCSPMKGHSHVYWYRQLPEEGLKFMVYLQKENIIDESGMPKERFSAEFPKEGPSILRIQQVVRGDSAAYFCASSPPGQGQETQYFGPGTRLLVL.